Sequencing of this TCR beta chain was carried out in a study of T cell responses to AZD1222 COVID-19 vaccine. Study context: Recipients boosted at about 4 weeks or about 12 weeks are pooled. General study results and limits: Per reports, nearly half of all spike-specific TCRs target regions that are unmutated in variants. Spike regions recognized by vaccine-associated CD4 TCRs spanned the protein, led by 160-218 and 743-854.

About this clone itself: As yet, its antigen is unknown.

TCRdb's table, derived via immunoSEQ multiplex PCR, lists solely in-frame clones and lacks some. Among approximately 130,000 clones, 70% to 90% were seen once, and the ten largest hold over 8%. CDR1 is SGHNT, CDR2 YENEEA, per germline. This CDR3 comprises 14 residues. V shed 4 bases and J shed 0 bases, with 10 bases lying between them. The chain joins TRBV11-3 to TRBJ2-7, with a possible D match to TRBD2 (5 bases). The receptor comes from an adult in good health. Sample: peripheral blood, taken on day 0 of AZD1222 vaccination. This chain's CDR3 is CASSWVAHSYEQYF. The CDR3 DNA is TGTGCCAGCAGCTGGGTAGCGCACTCCTACGAGCAGTACTTC.